The rows below give T cell receptor beta chains drawn from one sample of a study of Ad26.COV2.S vaccination and SARS-CoV-2 variants. The table came from immunoSEQ multiplex PCR; TCRdb's copy has only in-frame clones and leaves some out. Of about 440,000 clones listed, 80% to 95% are singletons. Material: peripheral blood, obtained in a trial of Ad26.COV2.S vaccine versus placebo. The receptor set was obtained from a person between 18 and 65 years old who received the Ad26.COV2.S COVID-19 vaccine or a placebo. Both conserved end residues are part of each CDR3. Fields, in order: D gene, V gene, clone size, CDR3 protein. The D gene is left open where the match is weak. Expanded clones are given a class, and other clones once, few, many or no size at all.

d_call: TRBD2; v_call: TRBV28; clone_size: few; cdr3_aa: CASSLNAGRSGNEQFF
d_call: NA; v_call: TRBV6-1; clone_size: NA; cdr3_aa: CASSEGTALYGYTF
d_call: NA; v_call: TRBV29-1; clone_size: NA; cdr3_aa: CSVPGTPGQFF
d_call: TRBD2; v_call: TRBV10-3; clone_size: NA; cdr3_aa: CAISEYGAGGGEQYF
d_call: NA; v_call: TRBV21-1; clone_size: NA; cdr3_aa: CASRSRGSYPSYNEQFF
d_call: NA; v_call: TRBV5-4; clone_size: once; cdr3_aa: CASSLGGEGSNQPQHF
d_call: NA; v_call: TRBV28; clone_size: NA; cdr3_aa: CASFGSGARGGYTF
d_call: NA; v_call: TRBV6-1; clone_size: NA; cdr3_aa: CASSDPFETEQFF
d_call: NA; v_call: TRBV14; clone_size: NA; cdr3_aa: CASSQGNTDTQYF
d_call: NA; v_call: TRBV9; clone_size: NA; cdr3_aa: CASSSTLGETQYF
d_call: TRBD1; v_call: TRBV5-6; clone_size: NA; cdr3_aa: CASSIMTGVGANVLTF
d_call: NA; v_call: TRBV15; clone_size: once; cdr3_aa: CATSRRKGGGTEAFF
d_call: NA; v_call: TRBV11-3; clone_size: NA; cdr3_aa: CASSLGDRGGNEQFF
d_call: NA; v_call: TRBV5-6; clone_size: NA; cdr3_aa: CASSSGTSTDTQYF
d_call: NA; v_call: TRBV7-2; clone_size: NA; cdr3_aa: CASSLGAYTEAFF
d_call: NA; v_call: TRBV2; clone_size: NA; cdr3_aa: CASRIAGVTGELFF
d_call: TRBD1; v_call: TRBV29-1; clone_size: many; cdr3_aa: CSVERDRGGATGELFF
d_call: NA; v_call: TRBV7-9; clone_size: NA; cdr3_aa: CASSYVDEQFF
d_call: TRBD1; v_call: TRBV6-5; clone_size: NA; cdr3_aa: CATRQGILGYTF
d_call: TRBD1; v_call: TRBV3-1/TRBV3-2; clone_size: NA; cdr3_aa: CASSQSDRGRDQPQHF
d_call: NA; v_call: TRBV7-9; clone_size: few; cdr3_aa: CASSLRTAGNTIYF
d_call: TRBD2; v_call: TRBV6-2/TRBV6-3; clone_size: NA; cdr3_aa: CASSYISSGRKTQYF
d_call: NA; v_call: TRBV11-2; clone_size: NA; cdr3_aa: CASSRQPDYPGNTIYF
d_call: TRBD2; v_call: TRBV7-6; clone_size: NA; cdr3_aa: CASSETLAGGFEQYF
d_call: TRBD1; v_call: TRBV23-1; clone_size: few; cdr3_aa: CASSQRQGWSYEQYF
d_call: NA; v_call: TRBV6-2/TRBV6-3; clone_size: once; cdr3_aa: CASSSPAGANEKLFF
d_call: NA; v_call: TRBV18; clone_size: NA; cdr3_aa: CASSEMLNEKLFF
d_call: NA; v_call: TRBV11-2; clone_size: NA; cdr3_aa: CASSDGKGGHTGELFF
d_call: TRBD2; v_call: TRBV9; clone_size: NA; cdr3_aa: CASSVSSGRTDTQYF
d_call: NA; v_call: TRBV9; clone_size: NA; cdr3_aa: CASSEQSSGNTIYF
d_call: TRBD2; v_call: TRBV7-9; clone_size: NA; cdr3_aa: CASRSGITNTGELFF
d_call: NA; v_call: TRBV5-6; clone_size: few; cdr3_aa: CASTIGVGGNEKLFF
d_call: NA; v_call: TRBV10-3; clone_size: NA; cdr3_aa: CAISGPPRPGTEQYF
d_call: NA; v_call: TRBV9; clone_size: NA; cdr3_aa: CASSVDPTGVNEQFF
d_call: TRBD1; v_call: TRBV19; clone_size: NA; cdr3_aa: CASSSHRGKSNQPQHF
d_call: TRBD1; v_call: TRBV3-1/TRBV3-2; clone_size: NA; cdr3_aa: CASSFGTATNEQFF
d_call: TRBD2; v_call: TRBV9; clone_size: once; cdr3_aa: CASSAWTSGPSSYNEQFF
d_call: NA; v_call: TRBV9; clone_size: NA; cdr3_aa: CASSPVVGTTDTQYF
d_call: NA; v_call: TRBV25-1; clone_size: NA; cdr3_aa: CASSDPGRSEQYF
d_call: TRBD1; v_call: TRBV10-3; clone_size: NA; cdr3_aa: CAISGDRGNQPQHF
d_call: NA; v_call: TRBV29-1; clone_size: NA; cdr3_aa: CSVEDRGGFTDTQYF
d_call: TRBD2; v_call: TRBV6-5; clone_size: once; cdr3_aa: CASSSGLAVYNEQFF
d_call: NA; v_call: TRBV13; clone_size: NA; cdr3_aa: CASSVGSSYEQYF
d_call: TRBD1; v_call: TRBV7-2; clone_size: NA; cdr3_aa: CASSQGTGGTEAFF
d_call: NA; v_call: TRBV6-5; clone_size: NA; cdr3_aa: CASSGSWTYEQYF
d_call: NA; v_call: TRBV6-2/TRBV6-3; clone_size: NA; cdr3_aa: CASSYPQNGYTF
d_call: NA; v_call: TRBV12-3/TRBV12-4; clone_size: NA; cdr3_aa: CASSWWAGELFF
d_call: NA; v_call: TRBV13; clone_size: NA; cdr3_aa: CASSLTGGNTYEQYF
d_call: TRBD1; v_call: TRBV7-9; clone_size: few; cdr3_aa: CASSWTGDQPQHF
d_call: NA; v_call: TRBV27; clone_size: once; cdr3_aa: CASSLSPDGAYEQYF
d_call: TRBD2; v_call: TRBV29-1; clone_size: NA; cdr3_aa: CSVRGQTSGSVPANEQYF
d_call: TRBD1; v_call: TRBV29-1; clone_size: NA; cdr3_aa: CSASDRGGAGNTIYF
d_call: TRBD1; v_call: TRBV7-3; clone_size: NA; cdr3_aa: CASSVGTEGTEAFF
d_call: NA; v_call: TRBV4-2; clone_size: NA; cdr3_aa: CASSQDSRLGEAFF
d_call: TRBD1; v_call: TRBV5-1; clone_size: NA; cdr3_aa: CASSLRDRVNEQYF
d_call: NA; v_call: TRBV4-3; clone_size: once; cdr3_aa: CASSQDRGPFYEQYF
d_call: NA; v_call: TRBV10-3; clone_size: NA; cdr3_aa: CAISESDTLRDYGYTF
d_call: NA; v_call: TRBV7-9; clone_size: NA; cdr3_aa: CASSLDQGRTDTQYF
d_call: TRBD2; v_call: TRBV5-6; clone_size: NA; cdr3_aa: CASSLVREGLAGYEQYF
d_call: NA; v_call: TRBV15; clone_size: NA; cdr3_aa: CATSRGLLASYQETQYF